Listed below are T cell receptor beta chains from one sample, sequenced in a study of spatial heterogeneity in lung cancer. From the 5' RACE reads, TCRdb called clonotypes with MiXCR, one entry per CDR3 protein. The table lists tens of thousands of distinct CDR3 sequences, 15% to 25% of them singletons. Sequenced material: PBMCs, taken at surgery. The receptors come from a male donor with early-stage non-small cell lung cancer. CDR3s include the opening cysteine and the closing phenylalanine or tryptophan. The D gene is left open where the match is weak. Clone size appears in some rows only: once, few, many, or a class for an expanded clone.

size: few
V: TRBV5-6
D: NA
J: TRBJ2-7
DNA: TGTGCCAGCAGCTTGGGGTCGGCAGGGTACGACGAGCAGTACTTC
CDR3: CASSLGSAGYDEQYF

size: few
V: TRBV12-3/TRBV12-4
D: NA
J: TRBJ1-5
DNA: TGTGCCAGCAGTTGGGGGCAACGCAATCAGCCCCAGCATTTT
CDR3: CASSWGQRNQPQHF

size: NA
V: TRBV27
D: NA
J: TRBJ2-7
DNA: TGTGCCAGCAGTCTTCAGGGGACATCCTACGAGCAGTACTTC
CDR3: CASSLQGTSYEQYF

size: many
V: TRBV5-1
D: TRBD2
J: TRBJ2-1
DNA: TGCGCCAGCAGCCCTGGACTAGCGGGAACGTCTGAGCAGTTCTTC
CDR3: CASSPGLAGTSEQFF

size: few
V: TRBV6-5
D: TRBD2
J: TRBJ2-3
DNA: TGTGCCAGCAGTTACCTAGCGGGAGATACGCAGTATTTT
CDR3: CASSYLAGDTQYF

size: once
V: TRBV6-6
D: TRBD1
J: TRBJ2-7
DNA: TGTGCCAGCAGTTACTCGGCAGGGGGCACCAACCTGGAGCAGTACTTC
CDR3: CASSYSAGGTNLEQYF

size: NA
V: TRBV20-1
D: TRBD1
J: TRBJ2-1
DNA: TGCAGTGCTCCCACCAGGGGGCCGTACAATGAGCAGTTCTTC
CDR3: CSAPTRGPYNEQFF

size: NA
V: TRBV2
D: NA
J: TRBJ1-2
DNA: TGTGCCAGCAATGACACCCCAAGGGGTGGCTACACCTTC
CDR3: CASNDTPRGGYTF

size: few
V: TRBV24-1
D: NA
J: TRBJ1-4
DNA: TGTGCCACCAGTGGAGATATCGGGAATGAAAAACTGTTTTTT
CDR3: CATSGDIGNEKLFF

size: many
V: TRBV7-9
D: NA
J: TRBJ2-3
DNA: TGTGCCAGCAGCCTAGAGGATACGCAGTATTTT
CDR3: CASSLEDTQYF

size: many
V: TRBV11-2
D: TRBD2
J: TRBJ2-1
DNA: TGTGCCAGCAGCCACCCTAGGGGAGCGGGGCTTTACAATGAGCAGTTCTTC
CDR3: CASSHPRGAGLYNEQFF

size: few
V: TRBV24-1
D: TRBD1
J: TRBJ2-3
DNA: TGTGCCACCAGGGGACGATCCGGGACAGGCGACACAGATACGCAGTATTTT
CDR3: CATRGRSGTGDTDTQYF

size: few
V: TRBV18
D: NA
J: TRBJ1-4
DNA: TGTGCCAGCTCACCACTCGGGGGGAGCGAAAAACTGTTTTTT
CDR3: CASSPLGGSEKLFF

size: few
V: TRBV28
D: NA
J: TRBJ2-7
DNA: TGTGCCTCCGGGACGGGCAGCTCCTACGAGCAGTACTTC
CDR3: CASGTGSSYEQYF

size: few
V: TRBV5-1
D: NA
J: TRBJ1-1
DNA: TGCGCCAGCAGCTTGGAGCCCAACATGAACACTGAAGCTTTCTTT
CDR3: CASSLEPNMNTEAFF

size: NA
V: TRBV10-3
D: NA
J: TRBJ2-3
DNA: TGTGCCATCAGTGAGTCGGGGAGTGGCGTAGATACGCAGTATTTT
CDR3: CAISESGSGVDTQYF

size: NA
V: TRBV20-1
D: NA
J: TRBJ1-5
DNA: TGCAGTGCCAGGCCAGGGGTCGGGGATCAGCCCCAGCATTTT
CDR3: CSARPGVGDQPQHF

size: few
V: TRBV28
D: NA
J: TRBJ2-7
DNA: TGTGCCAGCAGTTCCGGTTCGGTTCAACGCTACGAGCAGTACTTC
CDR3: CASSSGSVQRYEQYF

size: NA
V: TRBV6-2/TRBV6-3
D: NA
J: TRBJ1-6
DNA: TGTGCCAGCACGGGCGGGGTCTCCTATAATTCACCCCTCCACTTT
CDR3: CASTGGVSYNSPLHF

size: NA
V: TRBV7-9
D: NA
J: TRBJ2-1
DNA: TGTGCCAGCAGCGGCGTTGGACTTAAAGTAGCTGAGCAGTTCTTC
CDR3: CASSGVGLKVAEQFF

size: NA
V: TRBV3-1
D: NA
J: TRBJ2-7
DNA: TGTGCCAGCAGCCAAGATCTTTTGGAAGTACTCCCGGGAGAGCAGTACTTC
CDR3: CASSQDLLEVLPGEQYF

size: few
V: TRBV20-1
D: NA
J: TRBJ1-1
DNA: TGCAGTGCTGACAGGTCCACTGAAGCTTTCTTT
CDR3: CSADRSTEAFF

size: many
V: TRBV18
D: TRBD1
J: TRBJ2-7
DNA: TGTGCCAGCTCAGACCTCCGGACAGGGGGTTACGAGCAGTACTTC
CDR3: CASSDLRTGGYEQYF

size: NA
V: TRBV7-2
D: TRBD1
J: TRBJ1-5
DNA: TGTGCCAGCAGCCGGGGACAGTTAAGCAATCAGCCCCAGCATTTT
CDR3: CASSRGQLSNQPQHF

size: many
V: TRBV12-3/TRBV12-4
D: NA
J: TRBJ1-6
DNA: TGTGCCAGCAGTTTTGCCGGGACGTTCTATTCACCCCTCCACTTT
CDR3: CASSFAGTFYSPLHF

size: NA
V: TRBV5-6
D: NA
J: TRBJ2-7
DNA: TGTGCCAGCAGCCCCTTCCAGGCGTTTTCCTACGAGCAGTACTTC
CDR3: CASSPFQAFSYEQYF

size: NA
V: TRBV7-2
D: NA
J: TRBJ1-2
DNA: TGTGCCAGCAGCCCCATGGACCTTAACGGCTACACCTTC
CDR3: CASSPMDLNGYTF

size: NA
V: TRBV5-6
D: NA
J: TRBJ1-4
DNA: TGTGCCAGCAGCTCCCCTTTGGGGGAACTGTTTTTT
CDR3: CASSSPLGELFF

size: NA
V: TRBV7-6
D: TRBD2
J: TRBJ2-5
DNA: TGTGCCAGCAGCATTAGCGGGAGGGCGGAAGAGACCCAGTACTTC
CDR3: CASSISGRAEETQYF

size: NA
V: TRBV7-2
D: TRBD1
J: TRBJ1-2
DNA: TGTGCCAGCAGATCGGGACAGGGGGCGTTCTATGGCTACACCTTC
CDR3: CASRSGQGAFYGYTF

size: NA
V: TRBV20-1
D: NA
J: TRBJ2-1
DNA: TGCAGTGCTAGACCTAGCGGAGGGGGTGAGCAGTTCTTC
CDR3: CSARPSGGGEQFF

size: NA
V: TRBV29-1
D: NA
J: TRBJ2-7
DNA: TGCAGCGTTGAGGGGGTTTCCTACGAGCAGTACTTC
CDR3: CSVEGVSYEQYF

size: NA
V: TRBV28
D: TRBD1
J: TRBJ2-7
DNA: TGTGCCAGCAGGGGGGGAGGGACAGGGAGAAGGGAGCAGTACTTC
CDR3: CASRGGGTGRREQYF

size: few
V: TRBV20-1
D: NA
J: TRBJ2-5
DNA: TGCAGTGCCCCTGGCCCCAGGGGAGAGACCCAGTACTTC
CDR3: CSAPGPRGETQYF

size: NA
V: TRBV6-5
D: NA
J: TRBJ2-7
DNA: TGTGCCAGCAGTCCGTTTGGGTCCTCCTACGAGCAGTACTTC
CDR3: CASSPFGSSYEQYF

size: NA
V: TRBV9
D: TRBD2
J: TRBJ2-1
DNA: TGTGCCAGCACCCGGGAGGCTGGCAATGAGCAGTTCTTC
CDR3: CASTREAGNEQFF

size: few
V: TRBV9
D: TRBD2
J: TRBJ2-1
DNA: TGTGCCAGCAGCCTGTATGGGACTAGCGGGAGTCCGACGTACAATGAGCAGTTCTTC
CDR3: CASSLYGTSGSPTYNEQFF

size: few
V: TRBV7-2
D: NA
J: TRBJ2-7
DNA: TGTGCCAGCAGCTTGGGACTTAAATACGAGCAGTACTTC
CDR3: CASSLGLKYEQYF

size: NA
V: TRBV6-5
D: NA
J: TRBJ2-1
DNA: TGTGCCAGCAGTTACGCCGGGCGCCGCGACAATGAGCAGTTCTTC
CDR3: CASSYAGRRDNEQFF

size: NA
V: TRBV3-1
D: NA
J: TRBJ2-7
DNA: TGTGCCAGCAGCCGAGCCGGGACTGGAGCCTACGAGCAGTACTTC
CDR3: CASSRAGTGAYEQYF

size: NA
V: TRBV7-6
D: NA
J: TRBJ2-3
DNA: TGTGCCAGCAGCTTAGCCCGGGCCCAGGGAGTGCCAGATACGCAGTATTTT
CDR3: CASSLARAQGVPDTQYF

size: few
V: TRBV3-1
D: NA
J: TRBJ2-5
DNA: TGTGCCAGCACCTCTACGGGGTCCCAAGAGACCCAGTACTTC
CDR3: CASTSTGSQETQYF

size: NA
V: TRBV10-3
D: NA
J: TRBJ2-1
DNA: TGTGCCATCAGTTGGGGTCTTAGCCTAGGCGGCGATGAGCAGTTCTTC
CDR3: CAISWGLSLGGDEQFF

size: once
V: TRBV7-3
D: NA
J: TRBJ2-6
DNA: TGTGCCAGCAAAGGGTCTGGGGCCAACGTCCTGACTTTC
CDR3: CASKGSGANVLTF

size: many
V: TRBV6-2/TRBV6-3
D: NA
J: TRBJ2-2
DNA: TGTGCCAGCAGCCCGGACAGCGGGGAGCTGTTTTTT
CDR3: CASSPDSGELFF

size: NA
V: TRBV28
D: TRBD1
J: TRBJ2-7
DNA: TGTGCCAGCAGTTCCGGGGGGACAGGGGGATACTACGAGCAGTACTTC
CDR3: CASSSGGTGGYYEQYF

size: few
V: TRBV6-5
D: TRBD1
J: TRBJ2-7
DNA: TGTGCCAGCAGGGGACAGGGACCCCACGAGCAGTACTTC
CDR3: CASRGQGPHEQYF

size: few
V: TRBV5-1
D: TRBD2
J: TRBJ2-7
DNA: TGCGCCAGCAGCTTGGCGCCAGCGGGAGCCTACGAGCAGTACTTC
CDR3: CASSLAPAGAYEQYF

size: NA
V: TRBV12-3/TRBV12-4
D: NA
J: TRBJ2-6
DNA: TGTGCCAGCAGTCCACCTAAGGTTACTGGGGCCAACGTCCTGACTTTC
CDR3: CASSPPKVTGANVLTF

size: few
V: TRBV9
D: NA
J: TRBJ2-7
DNA: TGTGCCAGCAGCGTAATCGCAGGGGAGGGACGCGAGCAGTACTTC
CDR3: CASSVIAGEGREQYF

size: NA
V: TRBV10-3
D: NA
J: TRBJ2-5
DNA: TGTGCCATCAGTGAGTTGGCGGAGACCCAGTACTTC
CDR3: CAISELAETQYF

size: NA
V: TRBV29-1
D: TRBD2
J: TRBJ2-1
DNA: TGCAGCGTTAGACTAGCGGTTAACAATGAGCAGTTCTTC
CDR3: CSVRLAVNNEQFF

size: NA
V: TRBV5-4
D: NA
J: TRBJ1-6
DNA: TGTGCCAGCAGCTTGGGGAGGGAATCCTATAATTCACCCCTCCACTTT
CDR3: CASSLGRESYNSPLHF

size: NA
V: TRBV7-9
D: NA
J: TRBJ1-1
DNA: TGTGCCAGCAGCACACAGAACACTGAAGCTTTCTTT
CDR3: CASSTQNTEAFF

size: NA
V: TRBV20-1
D: NA
J: TRBJ2-3
DNA: TGCAGTGCTAGAGAAGACAGCACCTCCGCAGATACGCAGTATTTT
CDR3: CSAREDSTSADTQYF